This T cell receptor (beta chain) was identified in a study of T-cell memory formation after mild COVID-19. CDR3 size: 15 residues. V gave up 5 bases and J gave up 10 bases; unmatched junction bases: 11. Germline values: CDR1 SGHAT, CDR2 FQDESV (reference sequence). This clonotype came up many times. Antigen unknown. Whole-study results and caveats: There was a balanced CD4/CD8 profile in clones contracting day 15 to 85, and later expanders leaned CD4+. Memory sampled before infection contained some responding clones, suggesting cross-reactive memory joined. CD4+ contracting clones were found mainly in CM and EM, and CD8+ ones in EMRA.

TCRdb called the 5' RACE reads again in MiXCR, with one record for every CDR3 protein. The sample lists under 200,000 distinct CDR3 sequences; 11% were seen once. Material: PBMCs or a T cell subset sorted from them (not recorded which). The chain couples TRBV11-1 to TRBJ2-1; TRBD1 aligns across 10 bases. The receptor's source is a man between 18 and 35 years old who had mild COVID-19 (a few samples of this study predate the infection). Cell type and time point are not known. As DNA, the CDR3 is TGTGCCAGCAGCATTATCTCCGGACAGGGGGTCGAGCAGTTCTTC. Its protein is CASSIISGQGVEQFF.